This entry concerns a single TCR beta chain. The antigen is undetermined. J lost 0 bases, V lost 2 bases, and 9 bases had no gene match. The CDR3 has 18 amino acids. CDR1 SGHKS and CDR2 YYEKEE come from the germline V gene (reference sequence). This sample is part of a study of T-cell memory formation after mild COVID-19. Study at large: Largely donor-specific TCR clusters were found.

TCRdb re-analysed the 5' RACE reads in MiXCR, keeping a single row per CDR3 protein. The sample has 350,000 to 500,000 distinct CDR3 sequences; under 25% are singletons. Study-wide results and caveats: Day 15 to 85 contractors were CD4/CD8 balanced; later expanders leaned CD4+. Second-wave clones peaking on day 37 lacked confirmed SARS-CoV-2 specificity. Most CD4+ clones that shrank were in CM and EM, while CD8+ ones turned up in EMRA.

The specimen sequenced was PBMCs or a T cell subset sorted from them (not recorded which). This chain uses TRBV5-5 with TRBJ2-1, with 9 bases matching TRBD2. This clonotype was sampled from an adult woman who had mild COVID-19 (a few samples of this study predate the infection). Cell type and time point are not known. CDR3 region: CASSLISGGPISYNEQFF. In DNA, the CDR3 is TGTGCCAGCAGCTTAATCAGCGGGGGGCCAATCTCCTACAATGAGCAGTTCTTC.